The 9 T cell receptor beta chains presented below share a single source sample, sequenced in a study of T cells expressing NK-cell markers. TCRdb reprocessed the 5' RACE reads and reports one entry per CDR3 protein, with no DNA. The clone table shows about 400,000 distinct CDR3 sequences, with the ten largest holding about 10%. Sequenced input: blood T cells: a sorted CD56 or NKG2C T cell subset, CD4+ or CD8+ T cells, or bulk PBMC T cells (not recorded which). Every receptor here comes from a woman in her forties or fifties in good health.

CDR3 region: CASSQVIRSPLHF. This chain uses TRBV14 with TRBJ1-6. The germline CDR1 and CDR2 sequences are SGHDN and FVKESK. This CDR3 has 13 amino acids.

The chain joins TRBV18 to TRBJ2-3. The CDR3 runs to 13 residues. The germline V gene has CDR1 KGHSH and CDR2 LQKENI. The CDR3 spells CASLPRTTDTQYF.

This CDR3 is CASSQGRNGELFF. The chain employs TRBV14 and TRBJ2-2. The CDR3 length is 13 residues. The germline V gene encodes CDR1 SGHDN and CDR2 FVKESK.

The chain employs TRBV4-2 and TRBJ2-3. CDR3 size: 15 residues. Germline V CDR1 and CDR2: LGHNA, YNFKEQ. The CDR3 is CASSQVTGLVDTQYF.

The chain couples TRBV12-3 or TRBV12-4 to TRBJ2-2. There are 16 residues in the CDR3. The CDR3 spells CASSPASLSGTGELFF.

The chain joins TRBV10-3 to TRBJ2-1. The CDR3 sequence is 14 residues long. Germline V gene data show CDR1 as ENHRY and CDR2 as SYGVKD. The CDR3 protein is CAISESSLDDEQFF.

The rearrangement uses TRBV13 and TRBJ2-3. The CDR3 is 13 amino acids. Germline V gene sequence: CDR1 PRHDT, CDR2 FYEKMQ (reference sequence). The CDR3 sequence is CASSLKGTDTQYF.

V usage is TRBV9 and J usage is TRBJ2-3; TCRdb calls TRBD1, which cannot be checked without DNA. Germline V lookup: CDR1 SGDLS, CDR2 YYNGEE. The CDR3 runs 16 residues. This CDR3 reads CASSPKGGPSVDTQYF.

The chain recombines TRBV4-2 with TRBJ2-3; no DNA is available, so the TRBD2 call from TCRdb remains unchecked. The V gene's germline CDR1 is LGHNA and CDR2 YNFKEQ. The CDR3 length is 16 residues. The CDR3 loop is CASRPTSGSGSDTQYF.